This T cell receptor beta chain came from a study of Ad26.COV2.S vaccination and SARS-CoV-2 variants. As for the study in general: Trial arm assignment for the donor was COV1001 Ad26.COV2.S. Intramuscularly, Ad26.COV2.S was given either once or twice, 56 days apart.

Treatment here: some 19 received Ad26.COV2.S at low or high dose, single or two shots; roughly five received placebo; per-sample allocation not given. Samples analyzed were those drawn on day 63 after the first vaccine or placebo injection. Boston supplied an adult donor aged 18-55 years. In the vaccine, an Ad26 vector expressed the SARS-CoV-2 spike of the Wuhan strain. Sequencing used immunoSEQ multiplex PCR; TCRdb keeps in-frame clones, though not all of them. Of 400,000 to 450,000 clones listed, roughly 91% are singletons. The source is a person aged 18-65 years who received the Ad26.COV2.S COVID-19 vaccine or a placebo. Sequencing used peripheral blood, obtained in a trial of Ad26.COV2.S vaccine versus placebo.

CDR3 protein: CASSLSDEQFF. The CDR3 DNA is TGTGCCAGCAGTTTGTCGGATGAGCAGTTCTTC. The genes are TRBV12-3 or TRBV12-4 and TRBJ2-1; D unclear. V was clipped by 3 bases and J by 8 bases, with 5 bases between them. The CDR3 is 11 amino acids.